A single sample is the source of the 27 T cell receptor beta chains below, sequenced in a study of T-cell memory formation after mild COVID-19. TCRdb itself ran the 5' RACE reads through MiXCR, one entry per CDR3 protein. The sample holds about 150,000 distinct CDR3 sequences, roughly 15% seen once. Source material: PBMCs or a T cell subset sorted from them (not recorded which). The receptors stem from an adult woman who had mild COVID-19 (a few samples of this study predate the infection). Cell type and time point are not known.

This clonotype has only a few counts. The rearrangement uses TRBV5-1 and TRBJ2-7, with D unclear. CDR3 length: 14 residues. Trimming took off 2 bases at V and 3 bases at J, with 12 bases between the two ends. The germline gives CDR1 SGHRS, CDR2 YFSETQ. CDR3 amino acids: CASSLLTQSYEQYF. In DNA form, the CDR3 reads TGCGCCAGCAGCTTACTGACACAGAGCTACGAGCAGTACTTC.

Comment on this clonotype: Sequence at one end of the junction differs from germline and may be a read error. This sequence joins TRBV20-1 and TRBJ1-2; TRBD1 matches at 7 bases. The CDR3 has 14 amino acids. Germline V gene data show CDR1 as DFQATT and CDR2 as SNEGSKA (reference sequence). CDR3 DNA sequence: TGCAGCGCTAGATCAGGGGGGACTAACTATGGCTACACCTTC. This codes for CSARSGGTNYGYTF.

The V call is TRBV4-1, the J call TRBJ1-1; D may be TRBD1 (6 bases). The CDR3 length is 15 residues. Trimming removed 1 base from V and 8 bases from J, with 17 bases in between. In germline, CDR1 is MGHRA, CDR2 YSYEKL. In nucleotides, the CDR3 is TGCGCCAGCAGCCAAGGGAACAGGGTCCGGGAAGAAGCTTTCTTT. It yields the protein CASSQGNRVREEAFF.

This clonotype was observed a handful of times. The chain combines TRBV6-2 or TRBV6-3 with TRBJ2-1; TRBD1 aligns across 10 bases. This CDR3 region has 15 residues. V shed 6 bases and J 6 bases; nucleotides not matched to a gene: 8. Per germline, CDR1 MNHEY and CDR2 SVGEGT. CDR3 DNA: TGTGCCAGCAGGCTTGGACAGGGGGGATTCAATGAGCAGTTCTTC. This translates into CASRLGQGGFNEQFF.

This clonotype appeared once. V gene TRBV12-3 or TRBV12-4 combines with J gene TRBJ1-5; 10 bases are a match to TRBD1. The CDR3 covers 15 residues. Trimming took 6 bases from V and 6 from J; bases not matched to a gene: 8. Here the CDR3 reads CASRAGQGEGQPQHF. The DNA of the CDR3 is TGTGCCAGCAGGGCTGGACAGGGGGAGGGTCAGCCCCAGCATTTT.

This chain joins TRBV11-2 and TRBJ2-5; 9 positions match TRBD2. V was clipped by 5 bases and J by 5 bases; unmatched bases: 18. Per germline, CDR1 SGHAT and CDR2 FQNNGV. This CDR3 contains 18 residues. The DNA for the CDR3 is TGTGCCAGCAGCCCCGATAGTTGGGCCGGGACTAGCAGGGAGACCCAGTACTTC. It encodes CASSPDSWAGTSRETQYF.

The V gene is TRBV18, the J gene TRBJ1-1; 8 nucleotides align to TRBD1. Trimming took 1 base from V and 0 from J; bases not matched to a gene: 4. The germline V gene has CDR1 KGHSH and CDR2 LQKENI. This CDR3 has 16 residues. The CDR3 bases are TGTGCCAGCTCACCACGTCCAGGGGGCATGAACACTGAAGCTTTCTTT. It translates to CASSPRPGGMNTEAFF. Supplemented by reference TRBV18 and TRBJ1-1, the full variable domain reads NAGVMQNPRHLVRRRGQEARLRCSPMKGHSHVYWYRQLPEEGLKFMVYLQKENIIDESGMPKERFSAEFPKEGPSILRIQQVVRGDSAAYFCASSPRPGGMNTEAFFGQGTRLTVV.

The chain has TRBV12-3 or TRBV12-4 and TRBJ1-1, with 12 bases that match TRBD1. V lost 5 bases to trimming and J lost 1 base; unmatched junction nucleotides: 5. This CDR3 spans 16 amino acids. As DNA, the CDR3 is TGTGCCAGCAGTCCCCGGGACAGGGGGCGGAACACTGAAGCTTTCTTT. Translating it yields CASSPRDRGRNTEAFF.

The chain recombines TRBV24-1 with TRBJ1-2; D gene unclear. This CDR3 has 13 residues. In germline, CDR1 is KGHDR, CDR2 SFDVKD. V was trimmed by 1 base and J by 4 bases, leaving 6 bases between them. The CDR3 protein is CATSDFSGYGYTF. CDR3 nucleotides: TGTGCCACCAGTGATTTTAGCGGCTATGGCTACACCTTC.

This clonotype appeared a few times. CDR3: CASSVSGTGDEQYF. The CDR3 region has the DNA TGTGCCAGCAGCGTATCCGGGACAGGGGACGAGCAGTACTTC. The J gene is TRBJ2-7, the V gene TRBV9; 10 positions agree with TRBD1. The CDR3 spans 14 residues. With 1 base clipped from V and 5 bases from J, the junction kept 3 bases outside the gene matches. Germline V lookup: CDR1 SGDLS, CDR2 YYNGEE.

This clonotype was picked up a small number of times. V and J are TRBV20-1 and TRBJ2-1, with unresolved D. Germline loops: CDR1 DFQATT, CDR2 SNEGSKA (reference sequence). The V and J ends lost 5 bases and 7 bases respectively, with 18 bases between them. The CDR3 extends over 14 amino acids. The CDR3 nucleotides read TGCAGTGCTCTAAGACAATCCGGGTGGAATGAGCAGTTCTTC. Translated: CSALRQSGWNEQFF.

This clonotype showed up just a few times. The CDR3 loop is CASSLAPGLGGVSEQFF. DNA of the CDR3: TGTGCCAGCAGCTTAGCCCCTGGACTAGGGGGAGTTAGTGAGCAGTTCTTC. The genes are TRBV11-1 and TRBJ2-1; D perhaps matches TRBD2 (7 bases). CDR1 is SGHAT, CDR2 FQDESV, per germline (reference sequence). Trimming took 0 bases from V and 9 from J, leaving 21 bases between them. This CDR3 is 17 amino acids long.

The chain links TRBV5-6 to TRBJ2-3; the match to TRBD1 covers 7 bases. The CDR3 consists of 14 residues. The J segment lost 2 bases and the V segment lost 3 bases, leaving 3 bases of the junction unmatched. Germline CDR1 reads SGHDT; CDR2 reads YYEEEE. CDR3 sequence: CASSYQGDTDTQYF. CDR3 DNA sequence: TGTGCCAGCAGCTACCAGGGGGACACAGATACGCAGTATTTT.

This clonotype has ten or more counts. The chain combines TRBV5-1 with TRBJ2-2; tentatively, D is TRBD1 (6 bases). Trimming stripped 1 base from V and 16 bases from J, with 17 bases between. Germline CDR1 SGHRS, CDR2 YFSETQ. This CDR3 comprises 13 residues. The DNA of the CDR3 is TGCGCCAGCAGCTTGACCCCAGGGGAGTGGCCGTTTTTT. It encodes CASSLTPGEWPFF.

This clonotype was observed a handful of times. This chain uses TRBV9 with TRBJ2-6; no reliable D call. This CDR3 region has 16 residues. V was shortened by 3 bases and J by 0 bases, with 10 bases between the two germline ends. Germline V gene data show CDR1 as SGDLS and CDR2 as YYNGEE. Here the CDR3 reads CASSGSAVSGANVLTF. Written as DNA, the CDR3 is TGTGCCAGCAGCGGATCCGCCGTCTCTGGGGCCAACGTCCTGACTTTC.

There are a few counts of this clonotype. The rearrangement uses TRBV24-1 and TRBJ2-7; 8 bases are a match to TRBD2. Germline values: CDR1 KGHDR, CDR2 SFDVKD. The V segment lost 4 bases and the J segment 0 bases; nucleotides outside the gene matches: 7. There are 16 residues in the CDR3. CDR3 in amino acids: CATSDSRLALSYEQYF. CDR3 in DNA: TGTGCCACCAGTGACTCCAGACTAGCGCTCTCCTACGAGCAGTACTTC.

The V call is TRBV7-3, the J call TRBJ1-1; no definite D call. V was shortened by 0 bases and J by 8 bases, with 10 bases between the two germline ends. Germline-derived CDR1 and CDR2 are SGHTA and FQGTGA. The CDR3 has 13 residues. The CDR3 coding sequence is TGTGCCAGCAGCTTAACCAAGGAGAGAGAAGCTTTCTTT. Translating gives CASSLTKEREAFF.

DNA of the CDR3: TGTGCCAGCAGCTTAGCGGGCAGGGTTCTGATGGGGGCCAACGTCCTGACTTTC. This codes for CASSLAGRVLMGANVLTF. The V call is TRBV11-2, the J call TRBJ2-6; D may be TRBD1 (5 bases). Between the trimmed V and J ends, which lost 1 base and 4 bases, there was a span of 17 bases. This CDR3 region has 18 residues. Germline V lookup: CDR1 SGHAT, CDR2 FQNNGV.

The sample holds a few counts of this clonotype. The chain couples TRBV5-1 to TRBJ2-5, with D possibly being TRBD1 or TRBD2 (6 bases each). The CDR3 is made up of 14 amino acids. V was trimmed by 4 bases and J by 4 bases, leaving 14 bases between them. The germline CDR1 and CDR2 sequences are SGHRS and YFSETQ. This chain's CDR3 is CASSQIGGRETQYF. CDR3 DNA: TGCGCCAGCAGCCAGATCGGGGGCAGAGAGACCCAGTACTTC.

CDR3: CASSYRGFGNQPQHF. CDR3 DNA: TGTGCCAGCAGTTACCGGGGTTTTGGCAATCAGCCCCAGCATTTT. V usage is TRBV6-6 and J usage is TRBJ1-5; D call uncertain. The V end lost 2 bases, the J end lost 2 bases, and 10 bases lay between the germline ends. This CDR3 has 15 amino acids. Germline V gene data show CDR1 as MNHNY and CDR2 as SVGAGI (reference sequence).

The rearrangement joins TRBV12-3 or TRBV12-4 to TRBJ2-1; 9 nucleotides match TRBD2. V lost 3 bases to trimming and J lost 4 bases; unmatched junction nucleotides: 4. This CDR3 spans 15 amino acids. The CDR3 bases are TGTGCCAGCAGTTTTTCGACTAGCGGTTACAATGAGCAGTTCTTC. This codes for CASSFSTSGYNEQFF.

The chain recombines TRBV2 with TRBJ2-1, with D uncertain. V gave up 6 bases and J gave up 8 bases, with 20 bases separating them. Looked up from germline, CDR1 is SNHLY and CDR2 is FYNNEI. This CDR3 region has 15 residues. The CDR3 DNA reads TGTGCCAGCAGCCGAGACCAGACCAGATGGGATGAGCAGTTCTTC. Its translation is CASSRDQTRWDEQFF. Combining the CDR3 with reference TRBV2 and TRBJ2-1 gives the whole variable domain EPEVTQTPSHQVTQMGQEVILRCVPISNHLYFYWYRQILGQKVEFLVSFYNNEISEKSEIFDDQFSVERPDGSNFTLKIRSTKLEDSAMYFCASSRDQTRWDEQFFGPGTRLTVL.

This clonotype appeared a few times. The chain couples TRBV12-3 or TRBV12-4 to TRBJ2-5, with D possibly matching TRBD2 (5 bases). With 3 bases removed from V and 5 bases from J, the gap between germline ends came to 13 bases. The CDR3 contains 14 residues. CDR3 nucleotides: TGTGCCAGCAGTTTCTCCGGGGATGTGGAGACCCAGTACTTC. It codes for CASSFSGDVETQYF.

This clonotype has at least ten counts. V and J are TRBV2 and TRBJ2-3, with TRBD2 identical over 10 bases. V shed 2 bases and J 4 bases; nucleotides not matched to a gene: 12. From germline, CDR1 is SNHLY and CDR2 FYNNEI. The CDR3 sequence is 18 residues long. CDR3 nucleotide sequence: TGTGCCAGCAGTGAATTCCCCATGAGCGGGGGGGGGGCAGATACGCAGTATTTT. Its protein product is CASSEFPMSGGGADTQYF.

The sample holds a few counts of this clonotype. The CDR3 is CASSRLGLAANTGELFF. The CDR3 DNA reads TGTGCCAGCTCGCGACTCGGACTAGCGGCGAACACCGGGGAGCTGTTTTTT. The J gene is TRBJ2-2, the V gene TRBV18, with 10 bases identical to TRBD2. The CDR3 has 17 amino acids. Germline lookup yields CDR1 KGHSH and CDR2 LQKENI. J lost 0 bases, V lost 6 bases, and 7 bases had no gene match.

This clonotype was observed a few times. The chain has TRBV12-3 or TRBV12-4 and TRBJ2-3, with D maybe TRBD2 (6 bases). The CDR3 has 15 residues. V lost 4 bases and J 3 bases, leaving 14 bases between the germline ends. For the CDR3, the DNA is TGTGCCAGCAGTTCCCCCCAGAGCGGGACAGATACGCAGTATTTT. It specifies CASSSPQSGTDTQYF.

This clonotype was recorded at least ten times. This chain connects TRBV7-9 to TRBJ2-3, with D unresolved. The V end lost 5 bases, the J end lost 2 bases, and 8 bases lay between the germline ends. Germline values: CDR1 SEHNR, CDR2 FQNEAQ (reference sequence). CDR3 size: 13 residues. CDR3 DNA sequence: TGTGCCAGCAGCCCAGAGAACACAGATACGCAGTATTTT. It encodes CASSPENTDTQYF.